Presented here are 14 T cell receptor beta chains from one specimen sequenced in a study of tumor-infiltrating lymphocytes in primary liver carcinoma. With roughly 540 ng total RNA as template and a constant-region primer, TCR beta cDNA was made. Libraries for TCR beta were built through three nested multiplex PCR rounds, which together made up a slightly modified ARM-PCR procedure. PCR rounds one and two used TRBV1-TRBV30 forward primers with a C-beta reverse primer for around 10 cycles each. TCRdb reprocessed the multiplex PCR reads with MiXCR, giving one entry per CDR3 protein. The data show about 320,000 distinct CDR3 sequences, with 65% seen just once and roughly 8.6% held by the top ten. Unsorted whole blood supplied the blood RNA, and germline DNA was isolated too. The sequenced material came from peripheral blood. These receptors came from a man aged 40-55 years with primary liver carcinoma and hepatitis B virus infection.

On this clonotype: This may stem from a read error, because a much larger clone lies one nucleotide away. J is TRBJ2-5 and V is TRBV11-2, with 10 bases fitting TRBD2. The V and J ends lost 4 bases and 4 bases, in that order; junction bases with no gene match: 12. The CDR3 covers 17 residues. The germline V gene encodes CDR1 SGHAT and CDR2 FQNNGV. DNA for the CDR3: TGTGCCAGCAGCTCTCGACAAGCGGGAGGGCCTAGAGAGACCCAGTACTTC. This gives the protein CASSSRQAGGPRETQYF.

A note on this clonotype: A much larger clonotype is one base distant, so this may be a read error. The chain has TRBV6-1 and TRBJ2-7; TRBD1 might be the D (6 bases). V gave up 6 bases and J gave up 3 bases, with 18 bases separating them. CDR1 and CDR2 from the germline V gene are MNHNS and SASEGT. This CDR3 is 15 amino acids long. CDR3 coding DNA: TGTGCCAGCAGCCTAAGCCGACAGGTAGTCTACGAGCAGTACTTC. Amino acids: CASSLSRQVVYEQYF.

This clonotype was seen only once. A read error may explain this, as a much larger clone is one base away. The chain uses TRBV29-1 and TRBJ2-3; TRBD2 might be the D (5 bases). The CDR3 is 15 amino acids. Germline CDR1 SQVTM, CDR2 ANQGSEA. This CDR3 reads CGVDLRAVRTDTQYF. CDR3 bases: TGCGGCGTTGATCTGAGGGCGGTCCGCACAGATACGCAGTATTTT.

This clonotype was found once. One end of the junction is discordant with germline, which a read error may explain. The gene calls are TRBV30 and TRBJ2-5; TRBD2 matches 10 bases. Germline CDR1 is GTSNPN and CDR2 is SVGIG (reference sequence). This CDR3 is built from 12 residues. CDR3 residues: CAWGTSEKTRYF. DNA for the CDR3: TGTGCCTGGGGGACTAGCGAGAAGACCCGGTACTTC.

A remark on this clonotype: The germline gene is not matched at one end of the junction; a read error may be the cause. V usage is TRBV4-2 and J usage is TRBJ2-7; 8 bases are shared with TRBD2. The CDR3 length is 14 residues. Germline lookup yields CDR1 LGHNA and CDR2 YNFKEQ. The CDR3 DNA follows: TGTGCCAGCGGCATTAACGGGAGGGCATACGAGCATTACTTC. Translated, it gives CASGINGRAYEHYF.

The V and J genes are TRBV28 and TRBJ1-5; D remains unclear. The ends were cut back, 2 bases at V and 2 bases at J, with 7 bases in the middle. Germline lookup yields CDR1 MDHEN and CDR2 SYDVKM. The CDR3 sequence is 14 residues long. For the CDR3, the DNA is TGTGCCAGCAGTTTAGGACGCGGCAATCAGCCCCAGCATTTT. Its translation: CASSLGRGNQPQHF.

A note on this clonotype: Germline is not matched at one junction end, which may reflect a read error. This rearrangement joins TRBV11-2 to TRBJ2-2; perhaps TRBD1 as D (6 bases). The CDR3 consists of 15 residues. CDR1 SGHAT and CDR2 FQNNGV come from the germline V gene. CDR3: CVSSWWGHDTGELFF. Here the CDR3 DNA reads TGTGTCAGCAGCTGGTGGGGGCACGACACCGGGGAGCTGTTTTTT.

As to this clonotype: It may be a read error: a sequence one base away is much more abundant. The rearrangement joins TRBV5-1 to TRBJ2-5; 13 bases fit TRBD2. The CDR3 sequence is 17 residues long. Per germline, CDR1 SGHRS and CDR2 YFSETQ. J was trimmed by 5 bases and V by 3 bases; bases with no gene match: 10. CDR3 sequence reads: CASSSYGLAGEHETQYF. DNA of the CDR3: TGCGCCAGCAGCTCCTACGGACTAGCGGGAGAGCATGAGACCCAGTACTTC.

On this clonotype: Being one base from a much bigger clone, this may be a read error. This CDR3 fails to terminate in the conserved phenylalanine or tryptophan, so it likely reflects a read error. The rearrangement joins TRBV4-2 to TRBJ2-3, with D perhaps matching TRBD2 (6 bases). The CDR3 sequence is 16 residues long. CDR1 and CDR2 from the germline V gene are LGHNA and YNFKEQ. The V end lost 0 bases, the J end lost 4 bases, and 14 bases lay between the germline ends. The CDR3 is CASSQDLGGVADTQYY. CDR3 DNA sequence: TGTGCCAGCAGCCAAGATCTAGGAGGGGTGGCAGATACGCAGTATTAT.

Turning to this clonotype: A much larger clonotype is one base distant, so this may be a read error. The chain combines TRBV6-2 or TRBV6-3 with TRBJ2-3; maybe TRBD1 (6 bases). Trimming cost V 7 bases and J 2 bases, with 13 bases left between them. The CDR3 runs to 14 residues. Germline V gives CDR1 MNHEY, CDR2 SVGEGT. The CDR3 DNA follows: TGTGCCAGCATTAGTCGGACAGTCACAGATACGCAGTATTTT. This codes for CASISRTVTDTQYF.

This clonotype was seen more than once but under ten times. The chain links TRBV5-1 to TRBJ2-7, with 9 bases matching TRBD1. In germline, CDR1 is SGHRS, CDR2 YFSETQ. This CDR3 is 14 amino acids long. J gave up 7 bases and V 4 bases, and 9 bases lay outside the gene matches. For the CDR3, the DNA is TGCGCCAGCAGCCCTGGGACAGGGAGTTGGGAGCAGTACTTC. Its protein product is CASSPGTGSWEQYF. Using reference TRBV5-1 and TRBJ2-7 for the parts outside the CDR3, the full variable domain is KAGVTQTPRYLIKTRGQQVTLSCSPISGHRSVSWYQQTPGQGLQFLFEYFSETQRNKGNFPGRFSGRQFSNSRSEMNVSTLELGDSALYLCASSPGTGSWEQYFGPGTRLTVT.

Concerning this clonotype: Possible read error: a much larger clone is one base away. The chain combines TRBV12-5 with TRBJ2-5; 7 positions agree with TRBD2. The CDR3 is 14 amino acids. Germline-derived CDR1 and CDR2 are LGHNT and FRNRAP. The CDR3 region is CATGQSGGQETQYF. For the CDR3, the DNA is TGTGCTACTGGTCAATCGGGGGGCCAAGAGACCCAGTACTTC.

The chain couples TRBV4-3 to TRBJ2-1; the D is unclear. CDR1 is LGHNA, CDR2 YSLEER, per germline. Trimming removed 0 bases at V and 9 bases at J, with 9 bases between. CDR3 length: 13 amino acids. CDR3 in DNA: TGCGCCAGCAGCCAAGAGATCTATAGTGAGCAGTTCTTC. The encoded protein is CASSQEIYSEQFF.

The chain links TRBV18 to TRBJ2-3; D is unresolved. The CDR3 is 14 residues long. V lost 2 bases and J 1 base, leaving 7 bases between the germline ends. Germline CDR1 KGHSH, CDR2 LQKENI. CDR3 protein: CASSPGMGTDTQYF. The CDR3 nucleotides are TGTGCCAGCTCACCAGGGATGGGCACAGATACGCAGTATTTT.